The 10 T cell receptor beta chains in this list originate from one sample, sequenced in a study of T cells in Graves' hyperthyroidism and ophthalmopathy. From RNA transcripts, TCR beta CDR3 regions were amplified. A set of HTBI primers served as the primers for a first-round RT-PCR of the TCR CDR3. TCRdb used MiXCR to reprocess the multiplex PCR reads, holding one entry per CDR3 protein. This sample yields a few hundred thousand distinct CDR3 sequences, of which 22% are seen a single time; about half belongs to the top ten. Sequencing was performed on blood. The receptors shown here come from a woman between 65 and 79 years old with Graves' ophthalmopathy.

This clonotype appeared many times. The J gene is TRBJ1-1, the V gene TRBV12-3 or TRBV12-4; D might be TRBD1 (6 bases). V lost 3 bases, J lost 6 bases, and 11 bases lay in between. The CDR3 runs to 13 residues. The CDR3 DNA reads as TGTGCCAGCAGTTTGTCCCAGGGGTCTGAAGCTTTCTTT. Protein: CASSLSQGSEAFF.

This chain connects TRBV7-9 to TRBJ2-7; the D gene is possibly TRBD2 (7 bases). This CDR3 spans 16 amino acids. V shed 5 bases and J shed 2 bases, with 19 bases lying between them. The germline gives CDR1 SEHNR, CDR2 FQNEAQ (reference sequence). The CDR3 DNA reads TGTGCCAGCAGCCCCACTGAGGGGGGGGGCCCCTACGAGCAGTACTTC. Amino acid sequence: CASSPTEGGGPYEQYF. Combining the CDR3 with reference TRBV7-9 and TRBJ2-7 gives the whole variable domain DTGVSQNPRHKITKRGQNVTFRCDPISEHNRLYWYRQTLGQGPEFLTYFQNEAQLEKSRLLSDRFSAERPKGSFSTLEIQRTEQGDSAMYLCASSPTEGGGPYEQYFGPGTRLTVT.

This clonotype was recorded many times. J is TRBJ1-5 and V is TRBV6-1; D is uncertain. CDR1 and CDR2 (germline): MNHNS, SASEGT. V was clipped by 2 bases and J by 7 bases, with 9 bases between them. The CDR3 runs to 13 residues. The CDR3 sequence is CASSETTGQPQHF. CDR3 DNA: TGTGCCAGCAGTGAAACAACCGGCCAGCCCCAGCATTTT.

This chain joins TRBV9 and TRBJ1-4, with 9 nucleotides matching TRBD1. CDR3 length equals 15 residues. Germline values: CDR1 SGDLS, CDR2 YYNGEE. V dropped 0 bases and J dropped 5; count of bases not matched to a gene: 2. The CDR3 DNA reads as TGTGCCAGCAGCGTAGCAGGGACAGGGAATGAAAAACTGTTTTTT. Protein: CASSVAGTGNEKLFF.

The chain uses TRBV24-1 and TRBJ1-5, with 8 positions matching TRBD1. Trimming cost V 0 bases and J 5 bases; bases outside gene matches: 2. The CDR3 has 15 residues. Germline assignment: CDR1 KGHDR and CDR2 SFDVKD. CDR3 DNA sequence: TGTGCCACCAGTGATTTGCGGACAGGGCATCAGCCCCAGCATTTT. Protein sequence: CATSDLRTGHQPQHF.

The table lists this clonotype with many counts. The chain employs TRBV7-2 and TRBJ2-3; 8 nucleotides match TRBD2. Germline loops: CDR1 SGHTA, CDR2 FQGNSA. J was trimmed by 1 base and V by 5 bases; bases with no gene match: 11. This CDR3 is built from 17 residues. CDR3 in DNA: TGTGCCAGCAGCACCAGGACTAGCCCCTTGGGCACAGATACGCAGTATTTT. Protein sequence: CASSTRTSPLGTDTQYF.

In this sample, this clonotype turned up a few times. The chain combines TRBV5-1 with TRBJ1-1; maybe TRBD1 (5 bases). V gave up 0 bases and J gave up 4 bases, with 13 bases separating them. Germline CDR1 reads SGHRS; CDR2 reads YFSETQ. CDR3 length: 15 amino acids. The CDR3 region is CASSLAPPGGTEAFF. DNA of the CDR3: TGCGCCAGCAGCTTGGCCCCTCCTGGGGGCACTGAAGCTTTCTTT.

Ten or more counts support this clonotype. This chain joins TRBV11-3 and TRBJ2-3, with 7 bases that match TRBD1. The CDR3 sequence is 15 residues long. V lost 5 bases, J lost 0 bases, and 5 bases stayed unmatched. Germline V CDR1 and CDR2: SGHNT, YENEEA. CDR3 sequence (DNA): TGTGCCAGCAGCACAGGGACAGCGAGCACAGATACGCAGTATTTT. As protein: CASSTGTASTDTQYF.

This clonotype has only a few counts. J is TRBJ2-7 and V is TRBV6-5; 7 nucleotides align to TRBD2. Germline V CDR1 and CDR2: MNHEY, SVGAGI. The CDR3 spans 17 residues. V trimming: 0 bases; J trimming: 0 bases; junction bases outside the gene matches: 8. The CDR3, as DNA: TGTGCCAGCAGTTACTCGGGGATAGCGGGTCTCTCCTACGAGCAGTACTTC. This encodes CASSYSGIAGLSYEQYF.

This clonotype showed up just a few times. This chain connects TRBV20-1 to TRBJ1-5, with 9 positions matching TRBD1. The CDR3 contains 15 residues. Germline CDR1 is DFQATT and CDR2 is SNEGSKA (reference sequence). V was clipped by 3 bases and J by 4 bases; unmatched bases: 7. The CDR3 region is CSASRGTGYNQPQHF. CDR3 coding DNA: TGCAGTGCTAGCCGCGGGACAGGGTATAATCAGCCCCAGCATTTT.